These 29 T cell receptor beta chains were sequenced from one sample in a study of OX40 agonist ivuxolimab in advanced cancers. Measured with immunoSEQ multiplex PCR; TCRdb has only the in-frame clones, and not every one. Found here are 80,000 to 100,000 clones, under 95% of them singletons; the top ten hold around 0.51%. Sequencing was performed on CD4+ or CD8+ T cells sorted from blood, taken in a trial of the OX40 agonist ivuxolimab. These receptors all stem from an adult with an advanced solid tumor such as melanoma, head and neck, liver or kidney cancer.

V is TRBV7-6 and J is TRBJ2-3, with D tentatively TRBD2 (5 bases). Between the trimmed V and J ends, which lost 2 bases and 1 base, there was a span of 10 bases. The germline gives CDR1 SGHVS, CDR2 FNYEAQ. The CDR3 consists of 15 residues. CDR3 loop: CASSLSRGGTDTQYF. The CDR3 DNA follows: TGTGCCAGCAGCTTAAGTCGGGGTGGCACAGATACGCAGTATTTT.

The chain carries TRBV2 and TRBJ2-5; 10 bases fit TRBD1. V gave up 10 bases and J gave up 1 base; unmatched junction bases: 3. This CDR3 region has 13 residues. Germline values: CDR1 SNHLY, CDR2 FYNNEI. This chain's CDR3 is CATRQGAQETQYF. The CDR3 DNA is TGTGCCACGAGACAGGGGGCCCAAGAGACCCAGTACTTC.

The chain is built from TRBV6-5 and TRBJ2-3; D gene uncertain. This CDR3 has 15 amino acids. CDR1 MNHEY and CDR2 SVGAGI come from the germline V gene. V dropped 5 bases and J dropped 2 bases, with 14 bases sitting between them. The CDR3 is CASSLALWTTDTQYF. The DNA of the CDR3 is TGTGCCAGCAGTCTGGCCCTATGGACCACAGATACGCAGTATTTT.

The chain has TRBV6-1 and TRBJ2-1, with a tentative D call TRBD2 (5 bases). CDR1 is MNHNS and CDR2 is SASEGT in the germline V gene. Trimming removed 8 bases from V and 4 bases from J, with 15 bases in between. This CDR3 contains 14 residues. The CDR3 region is CASCRAVGYNEQFF. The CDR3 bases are TGTGCCAGCTGCAGAGCGGTTGGGTACAATGAGCAGTTCTTC.

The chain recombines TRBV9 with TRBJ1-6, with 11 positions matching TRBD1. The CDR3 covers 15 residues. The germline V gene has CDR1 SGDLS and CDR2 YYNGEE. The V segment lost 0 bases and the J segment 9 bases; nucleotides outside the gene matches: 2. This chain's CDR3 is CASSVGGTGGSPLHF. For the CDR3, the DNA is TGTGCCAGCAGCGTAGGCGGGACAGGGGGTTCACCCCTCCACTTT.

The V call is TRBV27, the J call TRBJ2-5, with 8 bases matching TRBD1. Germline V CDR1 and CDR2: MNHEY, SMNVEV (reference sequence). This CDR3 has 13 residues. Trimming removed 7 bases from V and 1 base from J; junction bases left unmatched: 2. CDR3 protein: CASTGTGQETQYF. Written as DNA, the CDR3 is TGTGCCAGCACAGGGACAGGCCAAGAGACCCAGTACTTC.

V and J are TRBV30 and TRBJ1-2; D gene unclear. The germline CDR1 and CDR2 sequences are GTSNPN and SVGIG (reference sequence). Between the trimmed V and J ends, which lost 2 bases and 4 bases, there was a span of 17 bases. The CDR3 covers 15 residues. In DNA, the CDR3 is TGTGCCTGGAGTCGCGCGAACGGGCACCTCTATGGCTACACCTTC. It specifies CAWSRANGHLYGYTF.

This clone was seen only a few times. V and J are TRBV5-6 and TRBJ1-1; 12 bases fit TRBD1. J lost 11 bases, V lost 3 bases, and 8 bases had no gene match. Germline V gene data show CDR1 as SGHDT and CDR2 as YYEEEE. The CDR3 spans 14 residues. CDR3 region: CASSWGQGAGRAFF. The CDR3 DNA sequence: TGTGCCAGCAGCTGGGGACAGGGGGCGGGGAGGGCTTTCTTT.

The CDR3 region is CASSWTSNEQFF. Here the CDR3 DNA reads TGTGCCAGCAGCTGGACTAGTAATGAGCAGTTCTTC. V and J are TRBV7-6 and TRBJ2-1, with TRBD2 matching over 7 bases. From germline, CDR1 is SGHVS and CDR2 FNYEAQ. The length of the CDR3 is 12 residues. V lost 4 bases and J lost 7; bases outside the gene matches: 1.

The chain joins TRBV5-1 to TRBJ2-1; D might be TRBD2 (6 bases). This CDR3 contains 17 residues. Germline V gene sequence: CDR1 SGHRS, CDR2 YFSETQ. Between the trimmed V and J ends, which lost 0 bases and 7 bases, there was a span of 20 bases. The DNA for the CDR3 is TGCGCCAGCAGCTTGGCCGGGGGTAGCGGACCTAGTAATGAGCAGTTCTTC. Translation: CASSLAGGSGPSNEQFF. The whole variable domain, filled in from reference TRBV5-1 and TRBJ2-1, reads KAGVTQTPRYLIKTRGQQVTLSCSPISGHRSVSWYQQTPGQGLQFLFEYFSETQRNKGNFPGRFSGRQFSNSRSEMNVSTLELGDSALYLCASSLAGGSGPSNEQFFGPGTRLTVL.

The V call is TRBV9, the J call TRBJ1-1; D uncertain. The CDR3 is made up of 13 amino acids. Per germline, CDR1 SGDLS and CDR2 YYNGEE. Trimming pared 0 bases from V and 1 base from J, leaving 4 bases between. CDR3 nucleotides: TGTGCCAGCAGCGTAGCCGAGAACACTGAAGCTTTCTTT. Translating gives CASSVAENTEAFF.

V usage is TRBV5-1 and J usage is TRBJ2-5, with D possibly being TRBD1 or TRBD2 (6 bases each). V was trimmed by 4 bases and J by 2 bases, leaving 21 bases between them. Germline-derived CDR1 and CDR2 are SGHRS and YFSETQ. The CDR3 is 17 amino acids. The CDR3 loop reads CASSGTGRSGRQETQYF. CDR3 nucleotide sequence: TGCGCCAGCAGCGGTACAGGGAGGTCGGGCCGGCAAGAGACCCAGTACTTC.

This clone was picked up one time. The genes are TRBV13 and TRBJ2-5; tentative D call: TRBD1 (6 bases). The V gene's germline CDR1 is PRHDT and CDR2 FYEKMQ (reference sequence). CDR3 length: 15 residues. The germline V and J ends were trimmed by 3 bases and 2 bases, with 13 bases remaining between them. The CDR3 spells CASSLEQGLQETQYF. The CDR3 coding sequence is TGTGCCAGCAGCTTGGAACAGGGCCTTCAAGAGACCCAGTACTTC.

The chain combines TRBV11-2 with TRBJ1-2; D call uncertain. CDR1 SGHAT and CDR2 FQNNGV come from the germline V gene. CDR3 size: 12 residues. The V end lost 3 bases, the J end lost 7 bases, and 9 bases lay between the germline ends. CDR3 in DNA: TGTGCCAGCAGCTTGGAAGGCGCTGGCTACACCTTC. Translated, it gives CASSLEGAGYTF. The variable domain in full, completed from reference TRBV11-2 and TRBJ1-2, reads EAGVAQSPRYKIIEKRQSVAFWCNPISGHATLYWYQQILGQGPKLLIQFQNNGVVDDSQLPKDRFSAERLKGVDSTLKIQPAKLEDSAVYLCASSLEGAGYTFGSGTRLTVV.

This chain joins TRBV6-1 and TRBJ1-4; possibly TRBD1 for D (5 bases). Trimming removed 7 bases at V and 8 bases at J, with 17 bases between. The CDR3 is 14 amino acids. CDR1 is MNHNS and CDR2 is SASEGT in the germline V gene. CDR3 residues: CASTTGFSREKLFF. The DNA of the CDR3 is TGTGCCAGCACCACAGGTTTCTCTCGGGAAAAACTGTTTTTT.

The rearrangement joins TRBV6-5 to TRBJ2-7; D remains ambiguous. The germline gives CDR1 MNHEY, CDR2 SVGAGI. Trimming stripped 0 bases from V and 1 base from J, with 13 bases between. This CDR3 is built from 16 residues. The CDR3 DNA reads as TGTGCCAGCAGTTACTCGATTCCTTGGAATTCCTACGAGCAGTACTTC. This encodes CASSYSIPWNSYEQYF.

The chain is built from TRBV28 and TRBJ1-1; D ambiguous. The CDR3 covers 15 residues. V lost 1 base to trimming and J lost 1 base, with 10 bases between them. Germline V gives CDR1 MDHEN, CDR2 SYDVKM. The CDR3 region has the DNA TGTGCCAGCAGTTTATTTGGGGATCCGAACACTGAAGCTTTCTTT. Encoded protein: CASSLFGDPNTEAFF. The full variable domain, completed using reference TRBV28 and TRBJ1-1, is DVKVTQSSRYLVKRTGEKVFLECVQDMDHENMFWYRQDPGLGLRLIYFSYDVKMKEKGDIPEGYSVSREKKERFSLILESASTNQTSMYLCASSLFGDPNTEAFFGQGTRLTVV.

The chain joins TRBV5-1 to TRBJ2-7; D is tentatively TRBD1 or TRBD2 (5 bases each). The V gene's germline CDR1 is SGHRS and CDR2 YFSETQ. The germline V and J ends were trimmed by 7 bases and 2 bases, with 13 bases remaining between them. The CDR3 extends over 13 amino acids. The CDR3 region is CASSGAGPYEQYF. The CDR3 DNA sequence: TGCGCCAGCTCTGGGGCGGGTCCCTACGAGCAGTACTTC.

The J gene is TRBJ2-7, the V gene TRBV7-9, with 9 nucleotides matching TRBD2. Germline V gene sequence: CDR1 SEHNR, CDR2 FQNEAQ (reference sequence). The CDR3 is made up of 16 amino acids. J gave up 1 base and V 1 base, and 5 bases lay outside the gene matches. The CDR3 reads CASSLVNAGGSYEQYF. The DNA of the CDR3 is TGTGCCAGCAGCTTAGTCAACGCGGGAGGGTCCTACGAGCAGTACTTC.

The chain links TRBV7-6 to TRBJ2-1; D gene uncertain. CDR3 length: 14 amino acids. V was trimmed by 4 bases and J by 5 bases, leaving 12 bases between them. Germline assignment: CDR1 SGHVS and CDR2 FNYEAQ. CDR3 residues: CASSSGRADNEQFF. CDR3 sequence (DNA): TGTGCCAGCAGCTCTGGACGGGCTGACAATGAGCAGTTCTTC.

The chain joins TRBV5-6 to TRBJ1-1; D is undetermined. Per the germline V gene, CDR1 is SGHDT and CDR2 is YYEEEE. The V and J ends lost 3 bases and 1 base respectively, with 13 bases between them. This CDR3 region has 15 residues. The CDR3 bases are TGTGCCAGCAGCTCTTGGACGGTTACGAACACTGAAGCTTTCTTT. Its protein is CASSSWTVTNTEAFF.

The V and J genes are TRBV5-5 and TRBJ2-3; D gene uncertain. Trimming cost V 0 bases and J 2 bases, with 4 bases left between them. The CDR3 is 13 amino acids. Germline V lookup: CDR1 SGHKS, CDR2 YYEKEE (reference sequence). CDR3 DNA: TGTGCCAGCAGCTTGGTTAACACAGATACGCAGTATTTT. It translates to CASSLVNTDTQYF.

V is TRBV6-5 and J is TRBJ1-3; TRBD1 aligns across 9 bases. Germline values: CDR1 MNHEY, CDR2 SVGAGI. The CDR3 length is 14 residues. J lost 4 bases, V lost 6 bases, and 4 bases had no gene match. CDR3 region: CASRGQGTGNTIYF. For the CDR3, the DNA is TGTGCCAGCAGGGGACAGGGAACGGGAAACACCATATATTTT.

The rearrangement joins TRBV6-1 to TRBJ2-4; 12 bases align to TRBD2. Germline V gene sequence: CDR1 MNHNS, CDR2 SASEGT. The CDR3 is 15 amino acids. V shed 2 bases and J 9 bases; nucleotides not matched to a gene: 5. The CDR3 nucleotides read TGTGCCAGCAGTGAAAAGACTAGCGGGAGTGTCATTCAGTACTTC. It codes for CASSEKTSGSVIQYF.

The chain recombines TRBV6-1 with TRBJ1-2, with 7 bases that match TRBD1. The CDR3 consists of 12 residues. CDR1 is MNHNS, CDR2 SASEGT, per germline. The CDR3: CAVLGQNYGYTF. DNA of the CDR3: TGTGCTGTCTTGGGACAGAACTATGGCTACACCTTC.

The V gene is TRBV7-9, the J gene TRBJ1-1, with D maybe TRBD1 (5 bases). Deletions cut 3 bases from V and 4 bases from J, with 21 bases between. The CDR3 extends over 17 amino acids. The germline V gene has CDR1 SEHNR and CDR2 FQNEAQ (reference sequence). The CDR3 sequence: CASSFAPEGFSFTEAFF. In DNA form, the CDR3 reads TGTGCCAGCAGCTTCGCCCCAGAGGGGTTTTCGTTCACTGAAGCTTTCTTT. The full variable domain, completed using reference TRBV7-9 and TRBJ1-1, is DTGVSQNPRHKITKRGQNVTFRCDPISEHNRLYWYRQTLGQGPEFLTYFQNEAQLEKSRLLSDRFSAERPKGSFSTLEIQRTEQGDSAMYLCASSFAPEGFSFTEAFFGQGTRLTVV.

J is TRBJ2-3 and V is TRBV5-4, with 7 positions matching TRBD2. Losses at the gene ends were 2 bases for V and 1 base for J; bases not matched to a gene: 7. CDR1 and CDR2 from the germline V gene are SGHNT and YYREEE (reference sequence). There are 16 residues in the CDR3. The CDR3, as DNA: TGTGCCAGCAGCTTATCGGGCCGGGGGGGCACAGATACGCAGTATTTT. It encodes CASSLSGRGGTDTQYF. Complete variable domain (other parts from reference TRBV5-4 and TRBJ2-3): ETGVTQSPTHLIKTRGQQVTLRCSSQSGHNTVSWYQQALGQGPQFIFQYYREEENGRGNFPPRFSGLQFPNYSSELNVNALELDDSALYLCASSLSGRGGTDTQYFGPGTRLTVL.

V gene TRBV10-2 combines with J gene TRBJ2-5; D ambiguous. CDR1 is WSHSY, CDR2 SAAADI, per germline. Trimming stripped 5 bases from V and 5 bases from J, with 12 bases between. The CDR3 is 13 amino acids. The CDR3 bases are TGCGCCAGCAGTCGTGGGAATGGGGAGACCCAGTACTTC. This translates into CASSRGNGETQYF.

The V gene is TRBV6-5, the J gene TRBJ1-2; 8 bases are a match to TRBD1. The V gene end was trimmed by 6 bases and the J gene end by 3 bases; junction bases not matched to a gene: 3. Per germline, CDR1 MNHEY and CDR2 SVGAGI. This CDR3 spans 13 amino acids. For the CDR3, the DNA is TGTGCCAGCAGGGACAGGGACCACTATGGCTACACCTTC. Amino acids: CASRDRDHYGYTF.